Each of the 3 T cell receptor beta chains below was sequenced from the same sample in a study of monozygotic twins with inflammatory bowel disease. Each CDR3 protein gets one entry in TCRdb, which reprocessed the 5' RACE reads and gives no DNA. Across over 350,000 distinct CDR3 sequences, the top ten clones capture just over 2.5% of the sample. Sequencing input: blood. These receptors were taken from a human donor with ulcerative colitis or Crohn's disease, or a healthy co-twin of an affected twin (not recorded which).

The gene calls are TRBV13 and TRBJ2-7; no DNA is available, so the TRBD1 call from TCRdb remains unchecked. Looked up from germline, CDR1 is PRHDT and CDR2 is FYEKMQ (reference sequence). The CDR3 totals 15 residues. This chain's CDR3 is CASSLLRGASYEQYF.

This sequence joins TRBV7-2 and TRBJ2-3. The germline V gene has CDR1 SGHTA and CDR2 FQGNSA. The CDR3 spans 14 residues. The CDR3 loop reads CASSLQSRTDTQYF.

The chain has TRBV6-5 and TRBJ2-7; TCRdb's assignment of TRBD1 cannot be checked, as there is no DNA. The CDR3 is 19 residues long. The germline CDR1 and CDR2 sequences are MNHEY and SVGAGI. The CDR3 loop is CASSYSRSVGQGVRYEQYF.